A single sample is the source of the 9 T cell receptor beta chains below, sequenced in a study of shared clonotypes between healthy human individuals (dated by TCRdb to about 2020). Library prep was done by the immunoSEQ multiplex PCR assay. Sourced from immuneACCESS, this table was stored by TCRdb with only in-frame sequences that have V and J called. A share of the clones is absent; for the studies checked, an unresolved V gene accounts for under half, and the remainder has no known explanation. The sample table contains approximately 2.1 million clones; only one count was recorded for just over 90% of them. The ten largest clones represent about 0.37% of the sample. Material: naive CD4+ T cells from PBMCs. Per the publication, the cell subset or site label means: CD45RA+ positively selected. These receptors originate from a young man in good health. Some clones in this sample may be carry-over from other donors' samples.

The chain is built from TRBV19 and TRBJ2-7; 11 bases are a match to TRBD2. Germline CDR1 reads LNHDA; CDR2 reads SQIVND (reference sequence). The CDR3 covers 15 residues. V trimming: 3 bases; J trimming: 7 bases; junction bases outside the gene matches: 8. CDR3 DNA: TGTGCCAGTAGTATCACTAGCGGGAGTCCGGGAGAGCAGTACTTC. It specifies CASSITSGSPGEQYF.

The chain recombines TRBV18 with TRBJ2-7; TRBD1 aligns across 7 bases. Germline CDR1 reads KGHSH; CDR2 reads LQKENI. Trimming at V came to 3 bases and at J to 3 bases, leaving 11 bases not matched to a gene. The CDR3 is made up of 16 amino acids. The CDR3 region is CASSPGGAQGIYEQYF. The CDR3 DNA sequence: TGTGCCAGCTCACCGGGCGGTGCACAGGGGATCTACGAGCAGTACTTC.

The rearrangement uses TRBV6-6 and TRBJ1-2; possible D gene TRBD1, 6 bases. Germline V lookup: CDR1 MNHNY, CDR2 SVGAGI (reference sequence). V was shortened by 7 bases and J by 7 bases, with 16 bases between the two germline ends. CDR3 length equals 13 residues. The CDR3 spells CASNRNTGSGYTF. CDR3 DNA: TGTGCCAGCAACCGAAACACAGGGTCTGGCTACACCTTC.

The rearrangement links TRBV5-1 to TRBJ2-1, with D uncertain. In germline, CDR1 is SGHRS, CDR2 YFSETQ. The CDR3 totals 15 residues. V lost 0 bases and J 6 bases, leaving 13 bases between the germline ends. The CDR3 region has the DNA TGCGCCAGCAGCTTGGGGGGTGGTGGCTCCAATGAGCAGTTCTTC. Protein: CASSLGGGGSNEQFF.

The V call is TRBV28, the J call TRBJ2-2; 7 nucleotides agree with TRBD2. CDR3 size: 16 residues. Per the germline V gene, CDR1 is MDHEN and CDR2 is SYDVKM. The chain's CDR3 is CGTAVGGAVGTGELFF. The CDR3, as DNA: TGTGGCACCGCCGTGGGAGGGGCGGTTGGGACCGGGGAGCTGTTTTTT.

The V gene is TRBV28, the J gene TRBJ2-2; D tentatively reads TRBD1 or TRBD2 (5 bases each). Looked up from germline, CDR1 is MDHEN and CDR2 is SYDVKM. Deletions cut 5 bases from V and 4 bases from J, with 23 bases between. This CDR3 has 18 amino acids. CDR3 DNA: TGTGCCAGCAGTAGACGTCGTCCGGGACGGGGACCCACCGGGGAGCTGTTTTTT. Its translation is CASSRRRPGRGPTGELFF.

The V and J genes are TRBV5-5 and TRBJ1-1; D ambiguous. The CDR3 extends over 14 amino acids. V lost 1 base, J lost 1 base, and 8 bases lay in between. Germline-derived CDR1 and CDR2 are SGHKS and YYEKEE (reference sequence). Here the CDR3 reads CASSLRARNTEAFF. The CDR3 DNA reads TGTGCCAGCAGCTTGCGGGCGAGGAACACTGAAGCTTTCTTT.

For this clone: The same CDR3 can be traced to other DNA sequences in this sample. The V and J genes are TRBV28 and TRBJ2-7; the D gene could be TRBD1 or TRBD2 (5 bases each). Trimming left V 3 bases short and J 3 bases short, with 9 bases between. The CDR3 spans 13 residues. The germline CDR1 and CDR2 sequences are MDHEN and SYDVKM. The CDR3 here is CASSFGGGYEQYF. The CDR3 nucleotides read TGTGCCAGCAGTTTTGGGGGTGGCTACGAGCAGTACTTC.

The chain joins TRBV28 to TRBJ2-5; D may correspond to TRBD1 or TRBD2 (5 bases each). Germline V lookup: CDR1 MDHEN, CDR2 SYDVKM. The CDR3 is 15 amino acids. Deletions cut 5 bases from V and 2 bases from J, with 15 bases between. CDR3 in DNA: TGTGCCAGCAGTCCCCGGGGCGGGCGTCAAGAGACCCAGTACTTC. Its protein product is CASSPRGGRQETQYF.